Following are 18 T cell receptor beta chains from one sample sequenced in a study of blood T cell repertoires in COVID-19. Measured with immunoSEQ multiplex PCR; TCRdb has only the in-frame clones, and not every one. This sample has about 210,000 clones; about 84% occur once, and the top ten carry roughly 13%. Material: peripheral blood. These receptors came from a human donor in a cohort sampled during active COVID-19.

This chain uses TRBV10-3 with TRBJ2-1; 7 bases line up with TRBD2. V trimming: 8 bases; J trimming: 8 bases; junction bases outside the gene matches: 9. The CDR3 extends over 13 amino acids. From germline, CDR1 is ENHRY and CDR2 SYGVKD. CDR3 in DNA: TGTGCCATCGCCGCGGGGGTCGACGATGAGCAGTTCTTC. Protein: CAIAAGVDDEQFF.

The chain joins TRBV6-5 to TRBJ1-1; D might be TRBD1 (6 bases). The CDR3 consists of 16 residues. Germline-derived CDR1 and CDR2 are MNHEY and SVGAGI. The V end lost 4 bases, the J end lost 5 bases, and 20 bases lay between the germline ends. The CDR3, as DNA: TGTGCCAGCAGTTCCATCATACCGGGGGGGCGGACTGAAGCTTTCTTT. This codes for CASSSIIPGGRTEAFF.

V gene TRBV5-6 combines with J gene TRBJ2-7; 7 bases match TRBD2. The CDR3 spans 14 residues. The germline CDR1 and CDR2 sequences are SGHDT and YYEEEE. J lost 6 bases, V lost 6 bases, and 12 bases had no gene match. In nucleotides, the CDR3 is TGTGCCAGCACGCGGACTAGTGGGGCTCTCGAGCAGTACTTC. Translation gives CASTRTSGALEQYF.

This chain joins TRBV5-6 and TRBJ1-4, with 7 positions matching TRBD1. CDR1 and CDR2 (germline): SGHDT, YYEEEE. Unmatched junction bases numbered 2, after V lost 0 bases and J lost 12 bases. This CDR3 comprises 12 residues. The CDR3 protein is CASSLATGELFF. The CDR3 DNA sequence: TGTGCCAGCAGCTTGGCTACAGGGGAACTGTTTTTT.

The rearrangement joins TRBV7-3 to TRBJ2-7; the D is unclear. This CDR3 comprises 13 residues. Trimming cost V 1 base and J 6 bases, with 10 bases left between them. In germline, CDR1 is SGHTA, CDR2 FQGTGA. The DNA for the CDR3 is TGTGCCAGCAGCTTAAACAACGATCTCGAGCAGTACTTC. Translating gives CASSLNNDLEQYF.

Only a few counts were recorded for this clone. The chain couples TRBV24-1 to TRBJ2-3; D unclear. The CDR3 covers 13 residues. Deletions cut 5 bases from V and 2 bases from J, with 7 bases between. The germline CDR1 and CDR2 sequences are KGHDR and SFDVKD. CDR3 DNA sequence: TGTGCCACCAGTGGCGGAGCCACAGATACGCAGTATTTT. Protein sequence: CATSGGATDTQYF.

This rearrangement joins TRBV2 to TRBJ2-1; 11 bases are a match to TRBD2. Germline CDR1 and CDR2: SNHLY and FYNNEI. The CDR3 loop spans 16 amino acids. V shed 7 bases and J 9 bases; nucleotides not matched to a gene: 14. In nucleotides, the CDR3 is TGTGCCAGCACAGGCGGTACTAGCGGGGGCGTCTTTGAGCAGTTCTTC. Its translation is CASTGGTSGGVFEQFF.

The chain combines TRBV5-1 with TRBJ2-3, with TRBD2 matching 7 bases. Germline CDR1 is SGHRS and CDR2 is YFSETQ. The CDR3 sequence is 15 residues long. V trimming: 2 bases; J trimming: 1 base; junction bases outside the gene matches: 4. CDR3 DNA: TGCGCCAGCAGCTTCACAAGCGGGGGCACAGATACGCAGTATTTT. Translated, it gives CASSFTSGGTDTQYF.

The V call is TRBV5-1, the J call TRBJ1-5; D possibly corresponds to TRBD1 (5 bases). V lost 4 bases, J lost 1 base, and 12 bases lay in between. The CDR3 has 15 amino acids. Germline V lookup: CDR1 SGHRS, CDR2 YFSETQ. The CDR3 sequence: CASSIMGLSNQPQHF. The CDR3 nucleotides are TGCGCCAGCAGCATCATGGGGCTAAGCAATCAGCCCCAGCATTTT.

This sequence joins TRBV11-3 and TRBJ2-1, with 8 positions matching TRBD2. The CDR3 covers 15 residues. CDR1 and CDR2 from the germline V gene are SGHNT and YENEEA. Trimming at V came to 3 bases and at J to 7 bases, leaving 8 bases not matched to a gene. CDR3 in amino acids: CASSLYSGSTNEQFF. Here the CDR3 DNA reads TGTGCCAGCAGCTTGTACAGCGGGAGTACAAATGAGCAGTTCTTC.

This chain uses TRBV24-1 with TRBJ2-2; 7 bases agree with TRBD1. V was clipped by 6 bases and J by 5 bases; unmatched bases: 11. Germline lookup yields CDR1 KGHDR and CDR2 SFDVKD. This CDR3 is built from 16 residues. CDR3 sequence (DNA): TGTGCCACCAGTCTTACAGGGGACATAAGGACCGGGGAGCTGTTTTTT. Protein sequence: CATSLTGDIRTGELFF.

The V call is TRBV19, the J call TRBJ2-5; D is perhaps TRBD2 (6 bases). The V end was cut by 9 bases, the J end by 5 bases, with 16 bases between. Germline CDR1 is LNHDA and CDR2 is SQIVND (reference sequence). The CDR3 loop spans 13 amino acids. The CDR3: CASCPVGGETQYF. The CDR3 DNA reads TGTGCCAGCTGCCCAGTTGGAGGGGAGACCCAGTACTTC.

This clone was seen only once. J is TRBJ1-5 and V is TRBV3-1 (or the pseudogene TRBV3-2); D is undetermined. V dropped 3 bases and J dropped 5 bases, with 5 bases sitting between them. Germline CDR1 reads LGHDT; CDR2 reads YNNKEL (reference sequence). This CDR3 spans 12 amino acids. The chain's CDR3 is CASSHGDQPQHF. The DNA for the CDR3 is TGTGCCAGCAGCCACGGAGATCAGCCCCAGCATTTT.

The chain carries TRBV5-1 and TRBJ1-1, with D possibly matching TRBD1 (6 bases). V shed 4 bases and J shed 5 bases, with 15 bases lying between them. From germline, CDR1 is SGHRS and CDR2 YFSETQ. CDR3 length equals 14 residues. The DNA of the CDR3 is TGCGCCAGCAGCCTGGGGGGGCTTACGACTGAAGCTTTCTTT. It codes for CASSLGGLTTEAFF.

The chain recombines TRBV9 with TRBJ2-2; 7 bases agree with TRBD2. Germline V gives CDR1 SGDLS, CDR2 YYNGEE. The CDR3 totals 18 residues. J gave up 3 bases and V 0 bases, and 11 bases lay outside the gene matches. CDR3 region: CASSVAFERGPYTGELFF. CDR3 nucleotides: TGTGCCAGCAGCGTAGCTTTTGAGCGGGGCCCCTACACCGGGGAGCTGTTTTTT.

This chain joins TRBV7-8 and TRBJ1-6; D gene unclear. The V end lost 1 base, the J end lost 1 base, and 5 bases lay between the germline ends. Germline V CDR1 and CDR2: SGHVS, FQNEAQ. This CDR3 region has 15 residues. The CDR3: CASSLGRSYNSPLHF. CDR3 DNA: TGTGCCAGCAGCTTAGGGAGGTCCTATAATTCACCCCTCCACTTT. Variable domain in full (rest from reference TRBV7-8 and TRBJ1-6): GAGVSQSPRYKVAKRGQDVALRCDPISGHVSLFWYQQALGQGPEFLTYFQNEAQLDKSGLPSDRFFAERPEGSVSTLKIQRTQQEDSAVYLCASSLGRSYNSPLHFGNGTRLTVT.

The V call is TRBV11-3, the J call TRBJ2-1; TRBD2 might be the D (7 bases). Germline V gene data show CDR1 as SGHNT and CDR2 as YENEEA. Trimming removed 5 bases from V and 0 bases from J, with 14 bases in between. The CDR3 sequence is 16 residues long. This CDR3 reads CASSPRGGVSYNEQFF. The CDR3 DNA reads TGTGCCAGCAGCCCAAGGGGGGGAGTCTCCTACAATGAGCAGTTCTTC.

The chain employs TRBV6-2 or TRBV6-3 and TRBJ2-4; D gene unclear. The CDR3 is made up of 11 amino acids. CDR1 is MNHEY and CDR2 is SVGEGT in the germline V gene. V lost 6 bases, J lost 9 bases, and 9 bases lay in between. CDR3 sequence reads: CASSPGPIQYF. The CDR3 DNA follows: TGTGCCAGCAGCCCGGGCCCCATTCAGTACTTC.